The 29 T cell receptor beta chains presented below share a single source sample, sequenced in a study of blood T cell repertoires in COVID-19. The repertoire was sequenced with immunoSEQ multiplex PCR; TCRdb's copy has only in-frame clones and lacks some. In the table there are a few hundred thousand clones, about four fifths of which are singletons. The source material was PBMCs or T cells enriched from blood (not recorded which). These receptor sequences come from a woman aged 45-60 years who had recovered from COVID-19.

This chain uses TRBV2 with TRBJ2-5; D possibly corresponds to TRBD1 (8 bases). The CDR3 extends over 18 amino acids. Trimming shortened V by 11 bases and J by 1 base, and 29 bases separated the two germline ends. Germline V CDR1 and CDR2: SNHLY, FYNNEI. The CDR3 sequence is CARQFWGGAGGGQETQYF. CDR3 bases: TGTGCCCGACAATTCTGGGGGGGCGCAGGGGGCGGCCAAGAGACCCAGTACTTC.

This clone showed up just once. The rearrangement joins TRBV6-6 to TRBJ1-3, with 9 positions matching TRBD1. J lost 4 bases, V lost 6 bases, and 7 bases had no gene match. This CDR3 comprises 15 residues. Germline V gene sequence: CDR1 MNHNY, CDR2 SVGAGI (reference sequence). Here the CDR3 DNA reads TGTGCCAGCAGCCCCGGGACAGGGTACGGAAACACCATATATTTT. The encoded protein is CASSPGTGYGNTIYF.

CDR3 protein: CASSQVPLTSEAFF. The CDR3 DNA reads as TGTGCCAGCAGCCAAGTCCCCCTGACAAGCGAAGCTTTCTTT. V is TRBV3-1 (or the pseudogene TRBV3-2) and J is TRBJ1-1, with D unresolved. Germline CDR1 and CDR2: LGHDT and YNNKEL (reference sequence). V shed 1 base and J shed 8 bases, with 14 bases lying between them. The CDR3 sequence is 14 residues long.

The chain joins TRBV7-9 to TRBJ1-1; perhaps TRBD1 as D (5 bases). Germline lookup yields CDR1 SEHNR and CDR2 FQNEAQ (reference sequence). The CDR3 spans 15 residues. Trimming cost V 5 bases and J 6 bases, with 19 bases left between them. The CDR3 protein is CASSLPGGGVAEAFF. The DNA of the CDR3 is TGTGCCAGCAGCCTCCCCGGGGGTGGAGTCGCTGAAGCTTTCTTT. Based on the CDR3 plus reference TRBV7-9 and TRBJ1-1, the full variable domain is DTGVSQNPRHKITKRGQNVTFRCDPISEHNRLYWYRQTLGQGPEFLTYFQNEAQLEKSRLLSDRFSAERPKGSFSTLEIQRTEQGDSAMYLCASSLPGGGVAEAFFGQGTRLTVV.

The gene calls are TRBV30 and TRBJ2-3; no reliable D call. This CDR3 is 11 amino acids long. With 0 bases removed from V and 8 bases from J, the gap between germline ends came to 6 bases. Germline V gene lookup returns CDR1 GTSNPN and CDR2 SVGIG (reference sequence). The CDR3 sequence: CAWSVGSTQYF. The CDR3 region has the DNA TGTGCCTGGAGTGTCGGTTCTACGCAGTATTTT.

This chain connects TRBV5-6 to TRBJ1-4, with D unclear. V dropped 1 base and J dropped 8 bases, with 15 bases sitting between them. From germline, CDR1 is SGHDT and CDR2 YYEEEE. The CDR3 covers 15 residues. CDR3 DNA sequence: TGTGCCAGCAGCTTGTCTGGCAGGTCAGGCGAAAAACTGTTTTTT. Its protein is CASSLSGRSGEKLFF.

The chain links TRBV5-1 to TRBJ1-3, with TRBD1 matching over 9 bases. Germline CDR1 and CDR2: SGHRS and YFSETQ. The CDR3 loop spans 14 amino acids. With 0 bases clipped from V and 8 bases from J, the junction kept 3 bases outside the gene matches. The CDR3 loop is CASSLEQGAHTIYF. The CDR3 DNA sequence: TGCGCCAGCAGCTTGGAACAGGGGGCTCACACCATATATTTT. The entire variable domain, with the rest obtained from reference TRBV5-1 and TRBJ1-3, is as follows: KAGVTQTPRYLIKTRGQQVTLSCSPISGHRSVSWYQQTPGQGLQFLFEYFSETQRNKGNFPGRFSGRQFSNSRSEMNVSTLELGDSALYLCASSLEQGAHTIYFGEGSWLTVV.

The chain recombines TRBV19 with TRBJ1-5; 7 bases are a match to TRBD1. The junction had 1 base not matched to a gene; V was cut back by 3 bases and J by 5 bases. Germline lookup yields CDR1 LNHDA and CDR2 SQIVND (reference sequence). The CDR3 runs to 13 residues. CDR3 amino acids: CASSMGTDQPQHF. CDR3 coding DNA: TGTGCCAGTAGTATGGGGACAGATCAGCCCCAGCATTTT.

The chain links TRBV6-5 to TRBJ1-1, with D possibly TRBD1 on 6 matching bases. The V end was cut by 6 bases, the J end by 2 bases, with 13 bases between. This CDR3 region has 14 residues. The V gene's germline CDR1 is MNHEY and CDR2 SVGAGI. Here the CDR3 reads CASRVTGINTEAFF. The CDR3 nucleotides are TGTGCCAGCAGGGTGACAGGCATTAACACTGAAGCTTTCTTT.

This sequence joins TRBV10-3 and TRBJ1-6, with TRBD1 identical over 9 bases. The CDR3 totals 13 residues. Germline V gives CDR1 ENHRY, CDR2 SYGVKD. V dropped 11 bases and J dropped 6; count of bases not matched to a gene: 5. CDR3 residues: CAVGQGINSPLHF. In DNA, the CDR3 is TGTGCCGTAGGACAGGGGATTAATTCACCCCTCCACTTT.

As DNA, the CDR3 is TGTGCCAGCAGCTACCGGACAGTGAACACTGAAGCTTTCTTT. Protein: CASSYRTVNTEAFF. The chain uses TRBV13 and TRBJ1-1; D possibly corresponds to TRBD1 (6 bases). Germline loops: CDR1 PRHDT, CDR2 FYEKMQ (reference sequence). CDR3 length: 14 residues. V dropped 4 bases and J dropped 0 bases, with 9 bases sitting between them.

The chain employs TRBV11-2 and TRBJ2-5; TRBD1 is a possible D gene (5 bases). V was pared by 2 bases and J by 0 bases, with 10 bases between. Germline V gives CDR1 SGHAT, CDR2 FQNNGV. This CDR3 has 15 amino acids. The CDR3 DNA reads TGTGCCAGCAGCTTAACGGTGGGGCACCAAGAGACCCAGTACTTC. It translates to CASSLTVGHQETQYF.

The CDR3 loop reads CASSHRGLGFYNEQFF. The CDR3, as DNA: TGTGCCAGCAGCCACAGGGGACTTGGGTTCTACAATGAGCAGTTCTTC. This chain connects TRBV6-2 or TRBV6-3 to TRBJ2-1; D perhaps matches TRBD1 (7 bases). This CDR3 contains 16 residues. From germline, CDR1 is MNHEY and CDR2 SVGEGT. V dropped 6 bases and J dropped 3 bases, with 18 bases sitting between them.

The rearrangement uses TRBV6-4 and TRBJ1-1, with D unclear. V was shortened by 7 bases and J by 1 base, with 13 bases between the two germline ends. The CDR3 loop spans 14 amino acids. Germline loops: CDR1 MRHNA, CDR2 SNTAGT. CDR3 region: CASTPEGGNTEAFF. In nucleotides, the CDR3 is TGTGCCAGCACCCCTGAGGGTGGGAACACTGAAGCTTTCTTT.

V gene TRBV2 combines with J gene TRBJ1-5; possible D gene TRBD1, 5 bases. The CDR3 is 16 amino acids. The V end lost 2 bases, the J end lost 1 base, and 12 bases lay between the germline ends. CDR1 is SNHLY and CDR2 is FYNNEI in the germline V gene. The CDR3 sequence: CASSEHGRGSNQPQHF. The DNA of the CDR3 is TGTGCCAGCAGTGAACATGGGAGGGGAAGCAATCAGCCCCAGCATTTT.

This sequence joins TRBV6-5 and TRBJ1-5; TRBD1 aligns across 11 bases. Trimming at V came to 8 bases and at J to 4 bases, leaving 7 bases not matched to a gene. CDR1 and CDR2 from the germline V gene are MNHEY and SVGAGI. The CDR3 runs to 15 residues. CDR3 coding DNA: TGTGCCAGCTCCGGGACAGGGGGAGGGAATCAGCCCCAGCATTTT. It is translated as CASSGTGGGNQPQHF.

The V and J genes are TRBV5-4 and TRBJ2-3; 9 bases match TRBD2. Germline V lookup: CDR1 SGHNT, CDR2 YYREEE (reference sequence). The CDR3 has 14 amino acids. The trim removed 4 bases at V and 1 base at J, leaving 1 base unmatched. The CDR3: CASSRTSGTDTQYF. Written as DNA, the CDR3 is TGTGCCAGCAGCAGGACTAGCGGCACAGATACGCAGTATTTT. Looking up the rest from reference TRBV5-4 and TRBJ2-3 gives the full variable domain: ETGVTQSPTHLIKTRGQQVTLRCSSQSGHNTVSWYQQALGQGPQFIFQYYREEENGRGNFPPRFSGLQFPNYSSELNVNALELDDSALYLCASSRTSGTDTQYFGPGTRLTVL.

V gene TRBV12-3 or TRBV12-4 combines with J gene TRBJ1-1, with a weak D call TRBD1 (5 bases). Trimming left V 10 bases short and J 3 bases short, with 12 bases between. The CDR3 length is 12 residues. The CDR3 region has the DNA TGTGCCACCGGGGCGGGGGACACTGAAGCTTTCTTT. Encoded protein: CATGAGDTEAFF.

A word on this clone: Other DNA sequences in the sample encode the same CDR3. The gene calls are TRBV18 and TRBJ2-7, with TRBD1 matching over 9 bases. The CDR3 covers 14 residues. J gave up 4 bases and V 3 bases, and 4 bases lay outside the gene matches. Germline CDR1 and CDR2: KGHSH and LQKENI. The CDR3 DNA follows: TGTGCCAGCTCACCTCCCGGGACAGGGTACGAGCAGTACTTC. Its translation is CASSPPGTGYEQYF.

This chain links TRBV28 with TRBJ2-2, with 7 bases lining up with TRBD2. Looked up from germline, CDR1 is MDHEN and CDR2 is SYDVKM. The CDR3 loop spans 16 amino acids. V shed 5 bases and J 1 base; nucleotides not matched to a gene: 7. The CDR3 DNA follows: TGTGCCAGCAGTGGTCCACTAGCGCAGAACACCGGGGAGCTGTTTTTT. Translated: CASSGPLAQNTGELFF. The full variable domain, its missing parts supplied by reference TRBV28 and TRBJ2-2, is DVKVTQSSRYLVKRTGEKVFLECVQDMDHENMFWYRQDPGLGLRLIYFSYDVKMKEKGDIPEGYSVSREKKERFSLILESASTNQTSMYLCASSGPLAQNTGELFFGEGSRLTVL.

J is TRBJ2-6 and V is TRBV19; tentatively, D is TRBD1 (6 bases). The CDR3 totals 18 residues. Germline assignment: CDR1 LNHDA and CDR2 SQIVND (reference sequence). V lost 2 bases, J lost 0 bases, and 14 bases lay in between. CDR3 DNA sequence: TGTGCCAGTAGTATACCGGGACACAAGAGCTCTGGGGCCAACGTCCTGACTTTC. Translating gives CASSIPGHKSSGANVLTF.

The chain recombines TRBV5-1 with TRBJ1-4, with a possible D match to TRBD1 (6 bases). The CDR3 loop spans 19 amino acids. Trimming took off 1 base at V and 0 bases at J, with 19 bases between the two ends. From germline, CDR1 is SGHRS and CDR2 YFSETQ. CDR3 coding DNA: TGCGCCAGCAGCTTGACGGACAGCAAAGCACCTGCAACTAATGAAAAACTGTTTTTT. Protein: CASSLTDSKAPATNEKLFF.

CDR3 nucleotides: TGTGCCAGCAGTGAGGTCGCGAATCAGCCCCAGCATTTT. This encodes CASSEVANQPQHF. The V and J genes are TRBV6-1 and TRBJ1-5, with D uncertain. Germline V gene data show CDR1 as MNHNS and CDR2 as SASEGT. This CDR3 is built from 13 residues. Trimming took 3 bases from V and 4 from J, leaving 7 bases between them.

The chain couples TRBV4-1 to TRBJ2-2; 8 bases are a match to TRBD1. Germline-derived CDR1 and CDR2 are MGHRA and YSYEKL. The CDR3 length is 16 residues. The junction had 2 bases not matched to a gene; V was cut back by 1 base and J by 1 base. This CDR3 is CASSQVGTGNTGELFF. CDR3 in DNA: TGCGCCAGCAGCCAAGTAGGGACAGGGAACACCGGGGAGCTGTTTTTT.

This CDR3 is CASSPDSATNEKLFF. DNA for the CDR3: TGTGCCAGCAGCCCGGACAGTGCAACTAATGAAAAACTGTTTTTT. The chain is built from TRBV7-8 and TRBJ1-4; tentative D call: TRBD1 (6 bases). The CDR3 is made up of 15 amino acids. CDR1 and CDR2 (germline): SGHVS, FQNEAQ. Trimming cost V 5 bases and J 0 bases, with 10 bases left between them. Drawing the rest from reference TRBV7-8 and TRBJ1-4, the complete variable domain is GAGVSQSPRYKVAKRGQDVALRCDPISGHVSLFWYQQALGQGPEFLTYFQNEAQLDKSGLPSDRFFAERPEGSVSTLKIQRTQQEDSAVYLCASSPDSATNEKLFFGSGTQLSVL.

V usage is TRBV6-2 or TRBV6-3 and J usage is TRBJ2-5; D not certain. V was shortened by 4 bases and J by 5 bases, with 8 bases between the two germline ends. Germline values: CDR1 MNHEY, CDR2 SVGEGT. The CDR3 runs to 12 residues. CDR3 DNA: TGTGCCAGCAGTTCCCACGGGGAGACCCAGTACTTC. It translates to CASSSHGETQYF.

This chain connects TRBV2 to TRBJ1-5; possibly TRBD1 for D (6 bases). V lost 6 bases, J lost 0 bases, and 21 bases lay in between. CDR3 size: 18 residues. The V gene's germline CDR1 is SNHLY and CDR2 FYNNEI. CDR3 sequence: CASSTSLGGGGSNQPQHF. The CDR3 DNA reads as TGTGCCAGCAGCACCTCCCTGGGGGGGGGCGGTAGCAATCAGCCCCAGCATTTT.

CDR3 amino acids: CSVAGTPLTGGYTF. The CDR3 DNA reads TGCAGCGTCGCCGGGACCCCCCTTACAGGGGGCTACACCTTC. The chain recombines TRBV29-1 with TRBJ1-2; a weak D match, TRBD1 (6 bases). There are 14 residues in the CDR3. With 6 bases removed from V and 8 bases from J, the gap between germline ends came to 22 bases. CDR1 SQVTM and CDR2 ANQGSEA come from the germline V gene.

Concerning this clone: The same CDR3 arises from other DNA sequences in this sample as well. In DNA form, the CDR3 reads TGTGCCAGCAGCTTCGGTGAAAAACTGTTTTTT. Translated, it gives CASSFGEKLFF. The chain has TRBV11-2 and TRBJ1-4; D not resolved. V was pared by 3 bases and J by 7 bases, with 3 bases between. The CDR3 length is 11 residues. Germline CDR1 is SGHAT and CDR2 is FQNNGV.